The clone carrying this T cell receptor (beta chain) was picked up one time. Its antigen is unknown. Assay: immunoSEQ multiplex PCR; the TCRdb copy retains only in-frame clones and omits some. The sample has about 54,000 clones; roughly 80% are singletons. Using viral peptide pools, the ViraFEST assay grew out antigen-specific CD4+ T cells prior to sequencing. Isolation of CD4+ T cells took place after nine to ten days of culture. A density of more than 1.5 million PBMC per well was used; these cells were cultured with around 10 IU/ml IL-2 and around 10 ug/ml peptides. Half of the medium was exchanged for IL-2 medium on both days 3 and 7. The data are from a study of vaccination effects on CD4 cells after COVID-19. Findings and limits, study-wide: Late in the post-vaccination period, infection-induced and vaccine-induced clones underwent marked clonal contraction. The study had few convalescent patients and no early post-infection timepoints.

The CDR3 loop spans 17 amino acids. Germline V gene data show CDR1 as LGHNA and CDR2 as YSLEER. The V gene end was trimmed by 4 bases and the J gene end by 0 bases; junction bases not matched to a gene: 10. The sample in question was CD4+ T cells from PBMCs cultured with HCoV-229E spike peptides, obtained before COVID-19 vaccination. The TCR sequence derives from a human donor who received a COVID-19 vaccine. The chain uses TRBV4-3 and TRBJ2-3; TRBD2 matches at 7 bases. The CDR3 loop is CASSRQAGGTSTDTQYF. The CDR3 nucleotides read TGCGCCAGCAGCCGCCAGGCCGGGGGGACGAGCACAGATACGCAGTATTTT.